This T cell receptor (beta chain) was sequenced during a study of T cell changes during pregnancy in multiple sclerosis. Looked up from germline, CDR1 is SGHRS and CDR2 is YFSETQ. This CDR3 has 15 amino acids. The V gene lost 4 bases and the J gene lost 5 bases, with 18 bases spanning the gap. Here immunoSEQ multiplex PCR was the method, and the copy in TCRdb shows in-frame clones only, minus some. The sample gives 70,000 to 90,000 clones, around 95% of which show up once; around 0.7% is in the top ten. This clone appeared once. This rearrangement joins TRBV5-1 to TRBJ1-1, with D possibly being TRBD1 (5 bases). The source was peripheral blood, collected in the second trimester of pregnancy. This clonotype originated in a female donor in good health, enrolled as a control in a pregnancy study. CDR3 DNA: TGCGCCAGCAGCGGAGGTGCAGGGAGGAGGACTGAAGCTTTCTTT. Translating gives CASSGGAGRRTEAFF.